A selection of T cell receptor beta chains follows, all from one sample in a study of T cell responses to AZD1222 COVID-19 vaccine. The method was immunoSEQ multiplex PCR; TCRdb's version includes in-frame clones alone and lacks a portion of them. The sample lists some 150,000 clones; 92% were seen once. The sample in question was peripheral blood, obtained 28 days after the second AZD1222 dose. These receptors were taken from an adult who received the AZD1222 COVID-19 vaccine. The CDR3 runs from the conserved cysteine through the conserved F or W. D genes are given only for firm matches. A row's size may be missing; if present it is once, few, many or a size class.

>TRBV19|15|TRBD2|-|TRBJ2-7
CASSIKTSGYYEQYF
TGTGCCAGTAGTATTAAGACTAGCGGTTATTACGAGCAGTACTTC
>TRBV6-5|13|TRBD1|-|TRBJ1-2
CASSRTGRGGYTF
TGTGCCAGCAGTCGGACAGGGCGTGGTGGCTACACCTTC
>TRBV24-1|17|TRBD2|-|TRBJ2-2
CATSDPTSGANTGELFF
TGTGCCACCAGTGATCCGACTAGCGGGGCGAACACCGGGGAGCTGTTTTTT
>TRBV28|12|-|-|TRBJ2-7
CASSSPGYEQYF
TGTGCCAGCAGTAGCCCGGGTTACGAGCAGTACTTC
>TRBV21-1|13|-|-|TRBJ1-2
CASSKGRIGSYTF
TGTGCCAGCAGCAAAGGTCGGATAGGAAGCTACACCTTC
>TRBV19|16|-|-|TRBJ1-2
CASSRIQTGPNYGYTF
TGTGCCAGTAGTAGAATTCAGACAGGACCAAACTATGGCTACACCTTC
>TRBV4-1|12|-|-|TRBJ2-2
CASSQATGELFF
TGCGCCAGCAGCCAGGCGACCGGGGAGCTGTTTTTT
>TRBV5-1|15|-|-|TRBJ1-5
CASSSTGAVEQPQHF
TGCGCCAGCAGCTCTACCGGGGCCGTCGAGCAGCCCCAGCATTTT
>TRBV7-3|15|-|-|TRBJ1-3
CASSENGGFGNTIYF
TGTGCCAGCAGCGAGAACGGGGGCTTTGGAAACACCATATATTTT
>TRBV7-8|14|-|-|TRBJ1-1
CASSLVGQNTEAFF
TGTGCCAGCAGCTTAGTGGGGCAGAACACTGAAGCTTTCTTT
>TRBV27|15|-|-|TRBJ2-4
CASSSPGGPLNIQYF
TGTGCCAGCAGCTCCCCCGGGGGGCCTCTAAACATTCAGTACTTC
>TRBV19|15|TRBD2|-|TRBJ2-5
CASSIGGRASETQYF
TGTGCCAGTAGTATCGGCGGGAGGGCCTCAGAGACCCAGTACTTC
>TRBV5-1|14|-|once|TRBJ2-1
CASSRRTEYNEQFF
TGCGCCAGCAGCCGCAGGACGGAATACAATGAGCAGTTCTTC
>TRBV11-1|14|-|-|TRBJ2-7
CASSLTTGNYEQYF
TGTGCCAGCAGCTTAACGACTGGAAACTACGAGCAGTACTTC
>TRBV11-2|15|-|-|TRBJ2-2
CASSLWAAVTGELFF
TGTGCCAGCAGCTTATGGGCGGCCGTTACCGGGGAGCTGTTTTTT
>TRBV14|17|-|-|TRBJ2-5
CASSHEAGGLVQETQYF
TGTGCCAGCAGCCATGAGGCCGGCGGACTGGTCCAAGAGACCCAGTACTTC
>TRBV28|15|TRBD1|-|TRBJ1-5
CASSSSGQGSQPQHF
TGTGCCAGCAGTTCCTCGGGACAGGGATCTCAGCCCCAGCATTTT
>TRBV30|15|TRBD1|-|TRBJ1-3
CAWSVSTGGGNTIYF
TGTGCCTGGAGTGTATCGACAGGGGGTGGAAACACCATATATTTT